The 19 T cell receptor beta chains below were found in one sample sequenced in a study of molecular identifiers for immune sequencing clone quantification. Notes on the study in general: CMV-specific effector cells, from CMV-seropositive donors, reflect infection-driven expansion.

With pp65 482-490 epitope streptamers, CMV-specific cells were stained, and they were then enriched with anti-phycoerythrin magnetic microbeads. Each CDR3 protein is one row after TCRdb ran MiXCR on the PCR reads. The profile shows 320 or so distinct CDR3 sequences, 80% of them singletons. The sequenced sample was CMV-specific effector CD8+ T cells from blood (PBMCs), not recorded whether cultured. Subset meaning: CMVpp65 epitope streptamer+ CD45RA+CCR7-CD27-IL7Rlo effector CD8 T cells. The source is a human donor in good health. Some libraries in this study had Jurkat cell RNA spiked in.

Turning to this clonotype: An end of the junction differs from the germline gene, which may be a read error. Here the CDR3 reads CSSRRQWTVYEQYF. In nucleotides, the CDR3 is TGTTCCAGCAGACGTCAGTGGACGGTCTACGAGCAGTACTTC. J is TRBJ2-7 and V is TRBV28, with D unclear. CDR1 and CDR2 (germline): MDHEN, SYDVKM. The CDR3 sequence is 14 residues long.

For this clonotype: Compared with germline, one end of the junction differs, possibly owing to a read error. The chain is built from TRBV6-5 and TRBJ1-2, with 9 positions matching TRBD1. Germline V gene lookup returns CDR1 MNHEY and CDR2 SVGAGI. The CDR3 is made up of 16 amino acids. The CDR3 loop is CASSPTTGTGWYGYAF. In DNA, the CDR3 is TGTGCCAGCAGTCCCACGACCGGGACAGGGTGGTATGGCTACGCCTTT.

This clonotype appeared once. This chain links TRBV28 with TRBJ2-7, with a weak D call TRBD1 (6 bases). This CDR3 has 14 amino acids. Germline V lookup: CDR1 MDHEN, CDR2 SYDVKM. The CDR3 nucleotides read TGTGCCCTCATCCGGCAGGGGCCGGTCTCCGCTCCTTCCGTC. Translating gives CALIRQGPVSAPSV.

This clonotype was seen many times. V gene TRBV28 combines with J gene TRBJ2-7, with a possible D match to TRBD1 (6 bases). This CDR3 has 13 residues. Germline V gene lookup returns CDR1 MDHEN and CDR2 SYDVKM. Trimming shortened V by 9 bases and J by 3 bases, and 15 bases separated the two germline ends. CDR3 bases: TGTGCCAGACGGCAGGGGACGGTCTACGAGCAGTACGTC. Its translation: CARRQGTVYEQYV.

As concerns this clonotype: At one end the junction does not follow the germline gene, possibly because of a read error. The chain joins TRBV28 to TRBJ2-7; D remains unclear. The CDR3 covers 14 residues. Germline V gene lookup returns CDR1 MDHEN and CDR2 SYDVKM. The CDR3 nucleotides are TGTGCCATCATCCGGCAGGTTCCGGTCTCCGAGCAGTCCTTC. Translation: CAIIRQVPVSEQSF.

This clonotype was counted a single time. The J gene is TRBJ2-7, the V gene TRBV28; the D gene is possibly TRBD1 (5 bases). Germline CDR1 and CDR2: MDHEN and SYDVKM. The CDR3 spans 14 residues. This CDR3 reads CALRLQGPVYAQSV. The CDR3, as DNA: TGTGCCCTCAGACTTCAGGGTCCGGTCTACGCGCAGTCCGTC.

For this clonotype: Relative to the germline gene, one junction end is altered; a read error may explain this. The chain joins TRBV28 to TRBJ2-7; D not certain. This CDR3 is built from 14 residues. Germline lookup yields CDR1 MDHEN and CDR2 SYDVKM. The CDR3 protein is CARLLPGPVSDHSF. As DNA, the CDR3 is TGTGCCCGCCTCCTTCCTGGGCCGGTCTCCGATCATTCCTTC.

In regard to this clonotype: A much larger clone sits a single nucleotide away, making a read error possible. The missing conserved phenylalanine or tryptophan at the end of this CDR3 makes a read error likely. V and J are TRBV7-8 and TRBJ2-7, with TRBD1 matching over 8 bases. This CDR3 is 15 amino acids long. J gave up 0 bases and V 4 bases, and 5 bases lay outside the gene matches. Germline CDR1 and CDR2: SGHVS and FQNEAQ. The CDR3 loop is CASSSGQASSYEQYC. The CDR3 region has the DNA TGTGCCAGCAGCTCGGGACAGGCGAGCTCCTACGAGCAGTACTGC.

The chain links TRBV27 to TRBJ2-7; D is perhaps TRBD1 (6 bases). Germline V gene data show CDR1 as MNHEY and CDR2 as SMNVEV (reference sequence). The V end was cut by 7 bases, the J end by 3 bases, with 22 bases between. The CDR3 totals 16 residues. This chain's CDR3 is CASTSRRQGTVYEQYV. DNA for the CDR3: TGTGCCAGCACCAGCAGACGGCAGGGGACGGTCTACGAGCAGTACGTC.

The chain's CDR3 is CASRRKGTGDEKYV. CDR3 DNA: TGTGCCAGCAGACGGAAGGGGACGGGAGACGAGAAGTACGTC. This chain links TRBV28 with TRBJ2-7, with D perhaps TRBD2 (6 bases). This CDR3 has 14 amino acids. Germline V gene data show CDR1 as MDHEN and CDR2 as SYDVKM.

The CDR3 sequence: CALRRPGPVSEQSV. As DNA, the CDR3 is TGTGCCCTCCGCCGGCCGGGGCCTGTCTCCGAGCAGTCCGTC. The chain uses TRBV28 and TRBJ2-7; perhaps D is TRBD1 or TRBD2 (5 bases each). Germline values: CDR1 MDHEN, CDR2 SYDVKM. There are 14 residues in the CDR3.

The chain uses TRBV28 and TRBJ2-7, with a tentative D call TRBD1 (6 bases). The germline gives CDR1 MDHEN, CDR2 SYDVKM. CDR3 size: 11 residues. The CDR3 here is CASRRQGTVHV. The CDR3 DNA reads as TGTGCCAGCAGACGGCAGGGGACGGTCCACGTC.

This chain uses TRBV28 with TRBJ2-7, with D perhaps TRBD1 (6 bases). In germline, CDR1 is MDHEN, CDR2 SYDVKM. This CDR3 is built from 14 residues. CDR3 residues: CASSRQGTVSAQHV. The CDR3 DNA reads as TGTGCCAGCAGCCGTCAGGGGACGGTCTCCGCGCAGCACGTC.

A remark on this clonotype: The germline gene is not matched at one end of the junction; a read error may be the cause. The chain employs TRBV6-5 and TRBJ1-2; D is unclear. The length of the CDR3 is 15 residues. CDR1 and CDR2 from the germline V gene are MNHEY and SVGAGI. Here the CDR3 reads CALILFPWPQCLSPF. The CDR3, as DNA: TGTGCCCTCATCCTCTTCCCCTGGCCCCAGTGTCTCTCCCCCTTC.

The gene calls are TRBV6-5 and TRBJ1-2; D ambiguous. V was trimmed by 8 bases and J by 5 bases, leaving 24 bases between them. The CDR3 contains 16 residues. Germline CDR1 is MNHEY and CDR2 is SVGAGI. The CDR3 DNA sequence: TGTGCCAGCGGTCCTACGACCGAGACGGGGTGGTATGGCTACACCTTC. It specifies CASGPTTETGWYGYTF.

By share, this clonotype counts as hyperexpanded (1% or more). The rearrangement links TRBV6-5 to TRBJ1-2; 9 positions match TRBD1. The CDR3 runs 16 residues. Germline CDR1 and CDR2: MNHEY and SVGAGI. V was pared by 5 bases and J by 5 bases, with 12 bases of the junction left unmatched. CDR3 nucleotide sequence: TGTGCCAGCAGTCCTACGACCGGGACAGGGTGGTATGGCTACACCTTC. This sequence encodes CASSPTTGTGWYGYTF.

CDR3 residues: CALIFEGSTEAFF. The CDR3 nucleotides read TGTGCCCTCATTTTCGAAGGATCCACTGAAGCTTTCTTT. This rearrangement joins TRBV27 to TRBJ1-1, with no clear D. The CDR3 runs to 13 residues. Germline V gene lookup returns CDR1 MNHEY and CDR2 SMNVEV (reference sequence). V dropped 11 bases and J dropped 4 bases, with 17 bases sitting between them.

As concerns this clonotype: Sequence at one end of the junction differs from germline and may be a read error. V gene TRBV7-3 combines with J gene TRBJ2-3, with TRBD2 matching 8 bases. Germline lookup yields CDR1 SGHTA and CDR2 FQGTGA. This CDR3 is built from 13 residues. The CDR3 nucleotides are TGTGCCAGCAGTTGGACTAGCACAAATACGCAGTATTTT. Translated: CASSWTSTNTQYF.

The CDR3 region is CARRRQGTVSDQYV. The CDR3 DNA follows: TGTGCCCGCAGACGGCAGGGGACGGTCTCCGATCAGTACGTC. J is TRBJ2-7 and V is TRBV28; the D gene is possibly TRBD1 (6 bases). Germline values: CDR1 MDHEN, CDR2 SYDVKM. This CDR3 region has 14 residues.